One sample yielded the 27 T cell receptor beta chains listed below, sequenced in a study of shared clonotypes between healthy human individuals. The repertoire was sequenced with immunoSEQ multiplex PCR; TCRdb's copy has only in-frame clones and lacks some. In the table there are about 2 million clones, roughly 94% of which are singletons. Sequenced: naive CD4+ T cells sorted from blood. Stated subset: CD45RA+ positively selected. The receptor source for this set is a man between 18 and 35 years old in good health.

This chain uses TRBV7-2 with TRBJ2-1; possible D gene TRBD2, 6 bases. V lost 0 bases to trimming and J lost 9 bases, with 15 bases between them. This CDR3 spans 15 amino acids. The germline CDR1 and CDR2 sequences are SGHTA and FQGNSA. CDR3 protein: CASSLARGAVSEQFF. The CDR3 DNA sequence: TGTGCCAGCAGCTTAGCGCGGGGAGCGGTATCTGAGCAGTTCTTC.

A note on this clone: The same CDR3 is also encoded by other DNA sequences in this sample. The CDR3 reads CAISESGGPNQPQHF. The CDR3 DNA reads TGTGCCATCAGTGAGTCGGGGGGGCCGAATCAGCCCCAGCATTTT. J is TRBJ1-5 and V is TRBV10-3; D possibly corresponds to TRBD1 (6 bases). The V gene's germline CDR1 is ENHRY and CDR2 SYGVKD. The CDR3 contains 15 residues. Trimming took off 0 bases at V and 4 bases at J, with 10 bases between the two ends.

The V and J genes are TRBV18 and TRBJ2-1; no definite D call. Trimming stripped 1 base from V and 8 bases from J, with 15 bases between. The CDR3 spans 15 residues. CDR1 KGHSH and CDR2 LQKENI come from the germline V gene. The CDR3 nucleotides are TGTGCCAGCTCACCACGAACACCGCAATCCGATGAGCAGTTCTTC. Amino acid sequence: CASSPRTPQSDEQFF.

The chain recombines TRBV5-1 with TRBJ1-1; tentatively, D is TRBD1 (5 bases). Trimming removed 0 bases from V and 6 bases from J, with 9 bases in between. Per germline, CDR1 SGHRS and CDR2 YFSETQ. The CDR3 extends over 13 amino acids. The CDR3 DNA reads TGCGCCAGCAGCTTGGTTCGGGGGGCTGAAGCTTTCTTT. Translation gives CASSLVRGAEAFF.

The chain couples TRBV5-4 to TRBJ1-4; no clear D gene. The CDR3 has 15 amino acids. In germline, CDR1 is SGHNT, CDR2 YYREEE (reference sequence). The V and J ends lost 4 bases and 7 bases respectively, with 17 bases between them. The CDR3 loop is CASSPRDGRGEKLFF. CDR3 coding DNA: TGTGCCAGCAGCCCCAGAGACGGGCGAGGTGAAAAACTGTTTTTT.

Of note for this clone: The sample carries other DNA sequences with the same CDR3. The chain is built from TRBV7-9 and TRBJ2-7; 9 nucleotides agree with TRBD2. The V gene's germline CDR1 is SEHNR and CDR2 FQNEAQ (reference sequence). The junction had 2 bases not matched to a gene; V was cut back by 3 bases and J by 2 bases. The CDR3 length is 14 residues. The chain's CDR3 is CASSLAGGPYEQYF. The CDR3 DNA sequence: TGTGCCAGCAGCTTGGCGGGGGGGCCCTACGAGCAGTACTTC. Together with reference TRBV7-9 and TRBJ2-7, the CDR3 gives the full variable domain: DTGVSQNPRHKITKRGQNVTFRCDPISEHNRLYWYRQTLGQGPEFLTYFQNEAQLEKSRLLSDRFSAERPKGSFSTLEIQRTEQGDSAMYLCASSLAGGPYEQYFGPGTRLTVT.

The J gene is TRBJ2-7, the V gene TRBV9; 10 positions match TRBD1. V dropped 2 bases and J dropped 5; count of bases not matched to a gene: 10. The CDR3 covers 16 residues. Germline V gene sequence: CDR1 SGDLS, CDR2 YYNGEE. CDR3 amino acids: CASSVLGTGAFHEQYF. CDR3 nucleotide sequence: TGTGCCAGCAGCGTTTTAGGGACAGGGGCTTTCCACGAGCAGTACTTC. Supplemented by reference TRBV9 and TRBJ2-7, the full variable domain reads DSGVTQTPKHLITATGQRVTLRCSPRSGDLSVYWYQQSLDQGLQFLIQYYNGEERAKGNILERFSAQQFPDLHSELNLSSLELGDSALYFCASSVLGTGAFHEQYFGPGTRLTVT.

The rearrangement joins TRBV6-5 to TRBJ1-5; TRBD1 matches 7 bases. Germline CDR1 is MNHEY and CDR2 is SVGAGI. Trimming cost V 4 bases and J 7 bases; bases outside gene matches: 10. This CDR3 has 15 residues. As DNA, the CDR3 is TGTGCCAGCAGTTCCGACTACAGGGGAGACCAGCCCCAGCATTTT. Residues: CASSSDYRGDQPQHF.

This clone was picked up one time. V and J are TRBV7-9 and TRBJ1-2; D gene uncertain. CDR3 length: 13 amino acids. The germline CDR1 and CDR2 sequences are SEHNR and FQNEAQ (reference sequence). V gave up 1 base and J gave up 8 bases, with 11 bases separating them. CDR3 DNA sequence: TGTGCCAGCAGCTTAGAGGAGGCGGCGGGCTACACCTTC. Protein product: CASSLEEAAGYTF.

V and J are TRBV11-2 and TRBJ1-5; a weak D match, TRBD1 (6 bases). The germline V gene encodes CDR1 SGHAT and CDR2 FQNNGV. With 6 bases removed from V and 4 bases from J, the gap between germline ends came to 13 bases. This CDR3 has 14 residues. The DNA of the CDR3 is TGTGCCAGCAGTACCGGACAGTTGAATCAGCCCCAGCATTTT. Translation gives CASSTGQLNQPQHF.

This rearrangement joins TRBV25-1 to TRBJ2-7, with 7 bases lining up with TRBD2. The CDR3 contains 17 residues. Germline V gene lookup returns CDR1 MGHDK and CDR2 SYGVNS. With 5 bases clipped from V and 8 bases from J, the junction kept 21 bases outside the gene matches. CDR3 residues: CASSLGRAASGTGKQYF. CDR3 nucleotide sequence: TGTGCCAGCAGTTTGGGAAGAGCGGCTAGCGGTACCGGGAAGCAGTACTTC.

This chain uses TRBV4-3 with TRBJ2-2, with 7 bases identical to TRBD1. CDR1 and CDR2 from the germline V gene are LGHNA and YSLEER. Trimming at V came to 1 base and at J to 4 bases, leaving 6 bases not matched to a gene. This CDR3 spans 16 amino acids. CDR3 bases: TGCGCCAGCAGCCAAGGAACAGGGGTGTCCACCGGGGAGCTGTTTTTT. It translates to CASSQGTGVSTGELFF.

V is TRBV28 and J is TRBJ1-6; a weak D match, TRBD1 (6 bases). Trimming pared 7 bases from V and 10 bases from J, leaving 26 bases between. This CDR3 spans 17 amino acids. In germline, CDR1 is MDHEN, CDR2 SYDVKM. The CDR3 DNA reads as TGTGCCAGCATAACGTCCCAGGGGCAGGGGAGCCGGTCACCCCTCCACTTT. Encoded protein: CASITSQGQGSRSPLHF.

The CDR3 sequence is CASSPGISTNSPLHF. DNA of the CDR3: TGTGCCAGCAGCCCCGGAATCAGCACGAATTCACCCCTCCACTTT. J is TRBJ1-6 and V is TRBV11-1; unclear D gene. Germline CDR1 reads SGHAT; CDR2 reads FQDESV (reference sequence). The CDR3 is 15 amino acids. The germline V and J ends were trimmed by 5 bases and 7 bases, with 15 bases remaining between them.

This chain connects TRBV5-4 to TRBJ2-5, with D unclear. Germline CDR1 is SGHNT and CDR2 is YYREEE (reference sequence). The CDR3 spans 14 residues. V was pared by 1 base and J by 3 bases, with 10 bases between. The CDR3: CASSLNDREETQYF. CDR3 nucleotide sequence: TGTGCCAGCAGCTTGAACGATAGAGAAGAGACCCAGTACTTC. Drawing the rest from reference TRBV5-4 and TRBJ2-5, the complete variable domain is ETGVTQSPTHLIKTRGQQVTLRCSSQSGHNTVSWYQQALGQGPQFIFQYYREEENGRGNFPPRFSGLQFPNYSSELNVNALELDDSALYLCASSLNDREETQYFGPGTRLLVL.

The rearrangement joins TRBV6-6 to TRBJ2-1; tentatively, D is TRBD2 (5 bases). Germline V lookup: CDR1 MNHNY, CDR2 SVGAGI (reference sequence). The CDR3 has 13 residues. V gave up 6 bases and J gave up 5 bases, with 11 bases separating them. The CDR3 loop reads CASRDGMNNEQFF. CDR3 nucleotide sequence: TGTGCCAGCAGGGACGGGATGAACAATGAGCAGTTCTTC.

The chain has TRBV13 and TRBJ1-1; D might be TRBD1 (5 bases). V was pared by 5 bases and J by 1 base, with 14 bases between. The germline CDR1 and CDR2 sequences are PRHDT and FYEKMQ (reference sequence). The CDR3 has 15 amino acids. CDR3 DNA sequence: TGTGCCAGCAGCCTAGAGGGACTGAAGAACACTGAAGCTTTCTTT. It encodes CASSLEGLKNTEAFF.

This sequence joins TRBV18 and TRBJ2-3; TRBD2 matches 7 bases. The CDR3 runs 16 residues. J gave up 0 bases and V 3 bases, and 6 bases lay outside the gene matches. CDR1 KGHSH and CDR2 LQKENI come from the germline V gene. CDR3 in DNA: TGTGCCAGCTCACCGCCGGGACTACCTAGCACAGATACGCAGTATTTT. It specifies CASSPPGLPSTDTQYF.

This clone was counted a single time. V gene TRBV2 combines with J gene TRBJ2-3, with 10 bases that match TRBD2. V dropped 8 bases and J dropped 1; count of bases not matched to a gene: 0. The CDR3 has 13 residues. Germline CDR1 reads SNHLY; CDR2 reads FYNNEI. This CDR3 is CASGTSGTDTQYF. Written as DNA, the CDR3 is TGTGCCAGCGGGACTAGCGGCACAGATACGCAGTATTTT. Supplemented by reference TRBV2 and TRBJ2-3, the full variable domain reads EPEVTQTPSHQVTQMGQEVILRCVPISNHLYFYWYRQILGQKVEFLVSFYNNEISEKSEIFDDQFSVERPDGSNFTLKIRSTKLEDSAMYFCASGTSGTDTQYFGPGTRLTVL.

This clone was counted once. The chain is built from TRBV5-1 and TRBJ2-1; 7 nucleotides match TRBD2. V shed 0 bases and J 2 bases; nucleotides not matched to a gene: 5. Germline V gene lookup returns CDR1 SGHRS and CDR2 YFSETQ. CDR3 size: 16 residues. Here the CDR3 DNA reads TGCGCCAGCAGCTTGGGTCCTAGCGGACCCTACAATGAGCAGTTCTTC. As protein: CASSLGPSGPYNEQFF.

The J gene is TRBJ1-2, the V gene TRBV15; perhaps TRBD1 as D (5 bases). CDR1 is LNHNV and CDR2 is YYDKDF in the germline V gene (reference sequence). Trimming cost V 1 base and J 5 bases, with 11 bases left between them. The length of the CDR3 is 14 residues. This CDR3 is CATSRGDLLYGYTF. The CDR3 DNA reads as TGTGCCACCAGCAGAGGGGACCTCTTGTATGGCTACACCTTC.

Turning to this clone: Additional DNA sequences in this sample encode the identical CDR3. The rearrangement uses TRBV5-5 and TRBJ1-1; a possible D gene is TRBD1 (6 bases). Germline assignment: CDR1 SGHKS and CDR2 YYEKEE (reference sequence). CDR3 length equals 14 residues. V was cut by 0 bases and J by 4 bases, with 10 bases left in between. The CDR3 DNA follows: TGTGCCAGCAGCTTGGAACAGGGAGGCACTGAAGCTTTCTTT. Protein: CASSLEQGGTEAFF.

The chain joins TRBV28 to TRBJ1-1; D may be TRBD1 (6 bases). The germline V gene encodes CDR1 MDHEN and CDR2 SYDVKM. CDR3 length: 13 amino acids. Trimming cost V 8 bases and J 6 bases, with 16 bases left between them. The chain's CDR3 is CASPGGAGSEAFF. The DNA for the CDR3 is TGTGCCAGCCCCGGGGGCGCGGGCTCTGAAGCTTTCTTT. Combining the CDR3 with reference TRBV28 and TRBJ1-1 gives the whole variable domain DVKVTQSSRYLVKRTGEKVFLECVQDMDHENMFWYRQDPGLGLRLIYFSYDVKMKEKGDIPEGYSVSREKKERFSLILESASTNQTSMYLCASPGGAGSEAFFGQGTRLTVV.

Only one count was recorded for this clone. This chain uses TRBV4-2 with TRBJ2-7; possibly TRBD2 for D (5 bases). This CDR3 has 13 residues. The germline CDR1 and CDR2 sequences are LGHNA and YNFKEQ. V lost 4 bases and J 4 bases, leaving 11 bases between the germline ends. CDR3 residues: CASSPATGYEQYF. In nucleotides, the CDR3 is TGTGCCAGCAGCCCGGCCACGGGGTACGAGCAGTACTTC.

The chain couples TRBV29-1 to TRBJ2-2; TRBD1 aligns across 12 bases. V gave up 6 bases and J gave up 6 bases; unmatched junction bases: 11. The CDR3 is 16 amino acids. The germline gives CDR1 SQVTM, CDR2 ANQGSEA. The CDR3, as DNA: TGCAGCGTAGAAACCGGGACAGGGGGCGCGTCCGGGGAGCTGTTTTTT. Its protein product is CSVETGTGGASGELFF.

The V and J genes are TRBV5-8 and TRBJ1-5, with D possibly matching TRBD1 (5 bases). Germline V lookup: CDR1 SGHTS, CDR2 YDEGEE. V lost 4 bases and J lost 6, with 20 bases in between. The CDR3 consists of 16 residues. CDR3 in DNA: TGTGCCAGCAGCACATCTAAATATCTCGGGGGTCAGCCCCAGCATTTT. Protein product: CASSTSKYLGGQPQHF.

The chain uses TRBV11-2 and TRBJ2-1, with D uncertain. The CDR3 has 15 amino acids. Trimming took off 0 bases at V and 8 bases at J, with 14 bases between the two ends. Germline assignment: CDR1 SGHAT and CDR2 FQNNGV. The CDR3 DNA is TGTGCCAGCAGCTTAGATGGTCAAGGGTCCGATGAGCAGTTCTTC. This translates into CASSLDGQGSDEQFF.